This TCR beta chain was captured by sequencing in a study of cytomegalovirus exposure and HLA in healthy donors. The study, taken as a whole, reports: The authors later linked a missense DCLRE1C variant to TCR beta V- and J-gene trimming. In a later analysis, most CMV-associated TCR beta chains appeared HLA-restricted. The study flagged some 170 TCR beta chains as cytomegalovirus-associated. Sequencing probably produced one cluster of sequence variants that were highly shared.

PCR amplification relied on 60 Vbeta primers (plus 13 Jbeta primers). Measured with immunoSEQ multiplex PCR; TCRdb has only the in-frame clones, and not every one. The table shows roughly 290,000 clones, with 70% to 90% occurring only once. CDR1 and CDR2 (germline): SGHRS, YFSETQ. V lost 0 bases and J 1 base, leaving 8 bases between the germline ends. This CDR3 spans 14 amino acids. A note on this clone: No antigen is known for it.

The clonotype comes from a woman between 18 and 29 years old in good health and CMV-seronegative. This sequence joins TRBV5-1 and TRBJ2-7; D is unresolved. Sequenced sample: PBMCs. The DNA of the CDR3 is TGCGCCAGCAGCTTGGTCACGGGTTCCTACGAGCAGTACTTC. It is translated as CASSLVTGSYEQYF. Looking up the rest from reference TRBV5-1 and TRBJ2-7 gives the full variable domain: KAGVTQTPRYLIKTRGQQVTLSCSPISGHRSVSWYQQTPGQGLQFLFEYFSETQRNKGNFPGRFSGRQFSNSRSEMNVSTLELGDSALYLCASSLVTGSYEQYFGPGTRLTVT.